What follows are 5 T cell receptor beta chains derived from one specimen sequenced in a study of T cell responses to AZD1222 COVID-19 vaccine. Measured with immunoSEQ multiplex PCR; TCRdb has only the in-frame clones, and not every one. Among approximately 190,000 clones listed, approximately 91% were seen once. This sample comprised peripheral blood, obtained on day 0 of AZD1222 vaccination. Receptor source: an adult in good health.

The rearrangement links TRBV7-2 to TRBJ1-1; TRBD1 is a possible D gene (6 bases). Germline V gene lookup returns CDR1 SGHTA and CDR2 FQGNSA. V gave up 3 bases and J gave up 6 bases, with 14 bases separating them. The CDR3 is 14 residues long. CDR3 loop: CASSFTGTSSEAFF. The DNA of the CDR3 is TGTGCCAGCAGCTTCACCGGGACATCATCTGAAGCTTTCTTT.

The chain recombines TRBV7-2 with TRBJ2-7; 7 bases line up with TRBD1. There are 15 residues in the CDR3. Germline loops: CDR1 SGHTA, CDR2 FQGNSA. V trimming: 5 bases; J trimming: 2 bases; junction bases outside the gene matches: 9. The CDR3 protein is CASSPQQGLTYEQYF. CDR3 DNA sequence: TGTGCCAGCAGCCCCCAACAGGGGCTTACCTACGAGCAGTACTTC.

V gene TRBV7-7 combines with J gene TRBJ2-2, with 7 bases aligning to TRBD1. Germline trimming cut 0 bases from V and 11 bases from J; bases unmatched to any gene: 6. Germline V lookup: CDR1 SSHAT, CDR2 FNYEAQ (reference sequence). This CDR3 is 14 amino acids long. The CDR3 loop is CASSLARVGGELFF. The CDR3 DNA reads TGTGCCAGCAGCTTAGCGCGGGTAGGGGGCGAGCTGTTTTTT.

Notes on this clone: One end of the junction does not line up with germline, which may come from a read error. The V gene is TRBV6-1, the J gene TRBJ2-1; 10 bases agree with TRBD1. This CDR3 contains 15 residues. CDR1 is MNHNS, CDR2 SASEGT, per germline. CDR3 coding DNA: TGTGCCAGCAGGGAAGACAGGGGGCCTTTTAATGAGCAGTTCTTC. Amino acid sequence: CASREDRGPFNEQFF.

This sequence joins TRBV11-2 and TRBJ2-7, with 12 bases lining up with TRBD2. Germline V CDR1 and CDR2: SGHAT, FQNNGV. V lost 4 bases to trimming and J lost 6 bases; unmatched junction nucleotides: 7. The CDR3 has 15 amino acids. The CDR3 sequence: CASSSSTSGRTEQYF. The CDR3 DNA follows: TGTGCCAGCAGCTCCAGTACTAGCGGGAGGACCGAGCAGTACTTC.